This T cell receptor (beta chain) was sequenced for a study of blood T cell repertoires in COVID-19. Sequencing was performed with immunoSEQ multiplex PCR; in TCRdb, only in-frame clones are kept and a portion is missing. The sample has 350,000 or so clones, 88% seen once. CDR1 is SEHNR, CDR2 FQNEAQ, per germline (reference sequence). The CDR3 spans 17 residues. Deletions cut 4 bases from V and 2 bases from J, with 20 bases between. The origin of this receptor is a woman in her twenties or thirties who had been exposed to COVID-19. The sample comprised PBMCs or T cells enriched from blood (not recorded which). The chain uses TRBV7-9 and TRBJ2-5; D perhaps matches TRBD2 (6 bases). The CDR3 coding sequence is TGTGCCAGCAGCTCCCACGATGTAGCGGATCTACAAGAGACCCAGTACTTC. Residues: CASSSHDVADLQETQYF.